These 19 T cell receptor beta chains share one sample of origin, sequenced in a study of shared clonotypes between healthy human individuals. The method was immunoSEQ multiplex PCR; TCRdb's version includes in-frame clones alone and lacks a portion of them. The sample shows under 1,900,000 clones, around 98.5% of them seen only once. Sequenced material: naive CD4+ T cells sorted from blood. As for subset: CD45RA+ positively selected. The receptors derive from a man aged 25 to 40 in good health.

The J gene is TRBJ2-7, the V gene TRBV7-6; the D gene is possibly TRBD1 (5 bases). Trimming pared 5 bases from V and 4 bases from J, leaving 12 bases between. The CDR3 is 13 amino acids. From germline, CDR1 is SGHVS and CDR2 FNYEAQ. The DNA of the CDR3 is TGTGCCAGCAGCAGCAGGGTAGGGTACGAGCAGTACTTC. Its translation: CASSSRVGYEQYF.

The chain is built from TRBV7-9 and TRBJ2-7, with D possibly TRBD1 on 6 matching bases. Between the trimmed V and J ends, which lost 5 bases and 0 bases, there was a span of 14 bases. The CDR3 has 15 amino acids. Per germline, CDR1 SEHNR and CDR2 FQNEAQ (reference sequence). CDR3 nucleotides: TGTGCCAGCAGCCCGACAGGAGGTACCTCCTACGAGCAGTACTTC. It encodes CASSPTGGTSYEQYF.

The chain combines TRBV19 with TRBJ2-7; 7 bases are shared with TRBD1. V lost 6 bases to trimming and J lost 3 bases; unmatched junction nucleotides: 8. The germline V gene encodes CDR1 LNHDA and CDR2 SQIVND (reference sequence). The CDR3 is 14 residues long. CDR3 loop: CASRLSDRHYEQYF. CDR3 nucleotides: TGTGCCAGTAGACTTTCGGACAGGCACTACGAGCAGTACTTC. Full variable domain (outside the CDR3, taken from reference TRBV19 and TRBJ2-7): DGGITQSPKYLFRKEGQNVTLSCEQNLNHDAMYWYRQDPGQGLRLIYYSQIVNDFQKGDIAEGYSVSREKKESFPLTVTSAQKNPTAFYLCASRLSDRHYEQYFGPGTRLTVT.

The chain combines TRBV9 with TRBJ2-7; 10 nucleotides line up with TRBD2. With 1 base clipped from V and 3 bases from J, the junction kept 13 bases outside the gene matches. The CDR3 has 18 amino acids. Germline V gene sequence: CDR1 SGDLS, CDR2 YYNGEE. This CDR3 reads CASSVSLLEAGGHYEQYF. For the CDR3, the DNA is TGTGCCAGCAGCGTATCCCTCCTGGAAGCGGGAGGGCACTACGAGCAGTACTTC.

This clone was recorded once. The chain joins TRBV5-1 to TRBJ2-7, with 8 nucleotides matching TRBD1. The germline gives CDR1 SGHRS, CDR2 YFSETQ. J lost 7 bases, V lost 4 bases, and 13 bases had no gene match. The CDR3 extends over 15 amino acids. The CDR3 DNA is TGCGCCAGCAGCCCCGCTGCGGACAGGGCGGGTGAGCAGTACTTC. It translates to CASSPAADRAGEQYF.

This chain connects TRBV7-6 to TRBJ2-1; TRBD1 is a possible D gene (7 bases). This CDR3 has 15 amino acids. V dropped 0 bases and J dropped 9 bases, with 15 bases sitting between them. The V gene's germline CDR1 is SGHVS and CDR2 FNYEAQ. The CDR3 coding sequence is TGTGCCAGCAGCTTAGCGACAGGGAGGTATAGTGAGCAGTTCTTC. As protein: CASSLATGRYSEQFF. Combining the CDR3 with reference TRBV7-6 and TRBJ2-1 gives the whole variable domain GAGVSQSPRYKVTKRGQDVALRCDPISGHVSLYWYRQALGQGPEFLTYFNYEAQQDKSGLPNDRFSAERPEGSISTLTIQRTEQRDSAMYRCASSLATGRYSEQFFGPGTRLTVL.

This chain links TRBV2 with TRBJ1-1, with D tentatively TRBD1 (6 bases). V was cut by 4 bases and J by 3 bases, with 15 bases left in between. Germline V lookup: CDR1 SNHLY, CDR2 FYNNEI. This CDR3 comprises 15 residues. Written as DNA, the CDR3 is TGTGCCAGCAGTGGCCAGGGGCGCGGTCACACTGAAGCTTTCTTT. Translated: CASSGQGRGHTEAFF.

The chain recombines TRBV9 with TRBJ1-4, with unresolved D. CDR1 and CDR2 from the germline V gene are SGDLS and YYNGEE. Trimming removed 4 bases at V and 4 bases at J, with 8 bases between. This CDR3 has 13 amino acids. CDR3 sequence reads: CASSPEGNEKLFF. The CDR3 nucleotides are TGTGCCAGCAGCCCAGAGGGTAATGAAAAACTGTTTTTT.

This clone was seen a single time. CDR3 nucleotides: TGTGCCAGCTCACCACCGACTAGCGGGAGTTTGTATGAGCAGTTCTTC. As protein: CASSPPTSGSLYEQFF. The rearrangement joins TRBV18 to TRBJ2-1, with 12 nucleotides matching TRBD2. Germline-derived CDR1 and CDR2 are KGHSH and LQKENI. V trimming: 0 bases; J trimming: 8 bases; junction bases outside the gene matches: 5. The CDR3 covers 16 residues.

V and J are TRBV5-4 and TRBJ2-7, with D possibly TRBD1 on 6 matching bases. Trimming took off 4 bases at V and 2 bases at J, with 10 bases between the two ends. Looked up from germline, CDR1 is SGHNT and CDR2 is YYREEE (reference sequence). The length of the CDR3 is 13 residues. The CDR3 here is CASSRTGPYEQYF. The DNA of the CDR3 is TGTGCCAGCAGCCGTACAGGGCCCTACGAGCAGTACTTC.

The V gene is TRBV18, the J gene TRBJ2-3; a weak D match, TRBD2 (5 bases). The CDR3 spans 15 residues. The V and J ends lost 2 bases and 5 bases respectively, with 14 bases between them. Germline assignment: CDR1 KGHSH and CDR2 LQKENI. As DNA, the CDR3 is TGTGCCAGCTCACCAACGGGGAAGGAGCTAGATACGCAGTATTTT. Amino acid sequence: CASSPTGKELDTQYF.

This clone was recorded a few times. The gene calls are TRBV29-1 and TRBJ2-3, with 8 bases identical to TRBD2. Trimming took 4 bases from V and 7 from J; bases not matched to a gene: 4. This CDR3 has 12 residues. Germline V CDR1 and CDR2: SQVTM, ANQGSEA. The CDR3 loop reads CSVGGRSNTQYF. The CDR3 nucleotides are TGCAGCGTTGGCGGGAGGTCTAATACGCAGTATTTT.

Remarks on this clone: The same CDR3 can be traced to other DNA sequences in this sample. The J gene is TRBJ1-3, the V gene TRBV18; no reliable D call. The CDR3 consists of 14 residues. The V and J ends lost 3 bases and 0 bases respectively, with 6 bases between them. The germline V gene encodes CDR1 KGHSH and CDR2 LQKENI. The CDR3, as DNA: TGTGCCAGCTCACCTTGGGACTCTGGAAACACCATATATTTT. Translation gives CASSPWDSGNTIYF.

The V and J genes are TRBV5-4 and TRBJ2-1; D might be TRBD1 (6 bases). CDR1 is SGHNT, CDR2 YYREEE, per germline (reference sequence). The CDR3 sequence is 16 residues long. The germline V and J ends were trimmed by 0 bases and 7 bases, with 17 bases remaining between them. The CDR3 loop reads CASSLGGSQGRNEQFF. The CDR3 nucleotides read TGTGCCAGCAGCTTGGGGGGGAGTCAGGGGCGGAATGAGCAGTTCTTC.

The chain has TRBV7-9 and TRBJ2-5, with TRBD1 identical over 8 bases. CDR1 is SEHNR and CDR2 is FQNEAQ in the germline V gene (reference sequence). Trimming cost V 5 bases and J 2 bases; bases outside gene matches: 7. The CDR3 loop spans 15 amino acids. CDR3 nucleotides: TGTGCCAGCAGCCTAGGGGACAGGCCTCAAGAGACCCAGTACTTC. Translation gives CASSLGDRPQETQYF.

CDR3 amino acids: CASSDSPLAGRAHNEQFF. The CDR3 DNA sequence: TGTGCCAGCAGTGACTCACCCCTAGCGGGACGGGCCCACAATGAGCAGTTCTTC. The chain is built from TRBV6-4 and TRBJ2-1; TRBD2 matches 9 bases. Germline V gives CDR1 MRHNA, CDR2 SNTAGT. CDR3 size: 18 residues. The J segment lost 5 bases and the V segment lost 0 bases, leaving 11 bases of the junction unmatched.

This chain uses TRBV10-1 with TRBJ2-7, with TRBD1 identical over 12 bases. With V trimmed by 4 bases and J by 3 bases, 4 bases remained unmatched. The CDR3 spans 15 residues. CDR1 and CDR2 (germline): WNHNN, SYGVQD (reference sequence). The CDR3 region has the DNA TGCGCCAGCAGTGGAGGGACAGGGGGCTACTACGAGCAGTACTTC. Protein sequence: CASSGGTGGYYEQYF.

The chain joins TRBV7-6 to TRBJ2-1, with 15 bases fitting TRBD2. J lost 6 bases, V lost 5 bases, and 2 bases had no gene match. The CDR3 loop spans 15 amino acids. CDR1 SGHVS and CDR2 FNYEAQ come from the germline V gene. The CDR3 coding sequence is TGTGCCAGCAGCAGGACTAGCGGGAGGGCCAATGAGCAGTTCTTC. Its translation is CASSRTSGRANEQFF.

The chain uses TRBV2 and TRBJ2-5; 7 positions match TRBD1. This CDR3 contains 15 residues. Germline loops: CDR1 SNHLY, CDR2 FYNNEI. V shed 6 bases, J shed 5 bases, and the junction held 12 bases outside the gene matches. In DNA form, the CDR3 reads TGTGCCAGCAGCCCCGACAGGGTGGGCTCGGAGACCCAGTACTTC. Translated: CASSPDRVGSETQYF. Together with reference TRBV2 and TRBJ2-5, the CDR3 gives the full variable domain: EPEVTQTPSHQVTQMGQEVILRCVPISNHLYFYWYRQILGQKVEFLVSFYNNEISEKSEIFDDQFSVERPDGSNFTLKIRSTKLEDSAMYFCASSPDRVGSETQYFGPGTRLLVL.